This TCR beta chain comes out of a study of blood T cell repertoires in COVID-19. Study background: The United States, Italy and Spain provided the acute and convalescent COVID-19 samples. PBMCs, B-cell-depleted T cells, or T cells were the source of the cDNA or gDNA that made up the material.

Some clones are missing from TCRdb's copy, which holds only in-frame ones; the method was immunoSEQ multiplex PCR. The repertoire holds just over 350,000 clones, with approximately 84% as singletons. Recovered participants had two consecutive negative NP/OP PCR tests, healthcare professional clearance, or symptom resolution. Germline-derived CDR1 and CDR2 are SNHLY and FYNNEI. CDR3 size: 15 residues. V was pared by 7 bases and J by 4 bases, with 10 bases of the junction left unmatched. Sequencing was done on a sample of PBMCs or T cells enriched from blood (not recorded which). The chain links TRBV2 to TRBJ2-1; TRBD2 matches at 7 bases. This TCR was sampled from a woman aged 25-40 years who had recovered from COVID-19. The CDR3 sequence: CASTSGTKVYNEQFF. CDR3 DNA sequence: TGTGCCAGCACAAGCGGGACCAAAGTTTACAATGAGCAGTTCTTC.